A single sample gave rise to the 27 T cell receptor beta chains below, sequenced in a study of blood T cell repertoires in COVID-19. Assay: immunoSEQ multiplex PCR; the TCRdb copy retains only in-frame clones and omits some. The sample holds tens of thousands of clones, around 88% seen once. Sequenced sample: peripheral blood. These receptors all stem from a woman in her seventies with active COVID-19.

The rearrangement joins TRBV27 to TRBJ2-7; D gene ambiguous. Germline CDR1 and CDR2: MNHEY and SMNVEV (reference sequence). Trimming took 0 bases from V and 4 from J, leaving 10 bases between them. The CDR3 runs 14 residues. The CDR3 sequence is CASSLSGFRYEQYF. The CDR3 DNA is TGTGCCAGCAGTTTATCCGGGTTTCGGTACGAGCAGTACTTC.

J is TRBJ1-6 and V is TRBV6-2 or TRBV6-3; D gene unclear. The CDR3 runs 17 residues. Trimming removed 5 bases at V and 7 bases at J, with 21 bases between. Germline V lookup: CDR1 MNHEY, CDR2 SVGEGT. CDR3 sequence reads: CASSQQWVRRANSPLHF. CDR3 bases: TGTGCCAGCAGTCAACAGTGGGTAAGGCGGGCGAATTCACCCCTCCACTTT.

CDR3 bases: TGTGCCATACAGGGGGGGGCCCACACCGGGGAGCTGTTTTTT. It yields the protein CAIQGGAHTGELFF. The chain combines TRBV2 with TRBJ2-2; possible D gene TRBD1, 8 bases. The CDR3 runs 14 residues. Germline V CDR1 and CDR2: SNHLY, FYNNEI. V lost 10 bases and J lost 3, with 15 bases in between.

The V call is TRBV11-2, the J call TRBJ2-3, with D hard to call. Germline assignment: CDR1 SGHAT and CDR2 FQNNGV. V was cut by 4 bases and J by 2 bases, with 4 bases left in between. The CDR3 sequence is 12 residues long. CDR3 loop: CASSSYTDTQYF. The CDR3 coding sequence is TGTGCCAGCAGCTCCTACACAGATACGCAGTATTTT.

The CDR3 region is CASSFGAGEETQYF. In DNA, the CDR3 is TGTGCCAGCAGTTTCGGGGCAGGGGAAGAGACCCAGTACTTC. This rearrangement joins TRBV28 to TRBJ2-5; D might be TRBD1 (6 bases). The CDR3 is 14 residues long. The V and J ends lost 3 bases and 3 bases respectively, with 11 bases between them. In germline, CDR1 is MDHEN, CDR2 SYDVKM. Supplemented by reference TRBV28 and TRBJ2-5, the full variable domain reads DVKVTQSSRYLVKRTGEKVFLECVQDMDHENMFWYRQDPGLGLRLIYFSYDVKMKEKGDIPEGYSVSREKKERFSLILESASTNQTSMYLCASSFGAGEETQYFGPGTRLLVL.

DNA for the CDR3: TGTGCCAGCAGCTTAAGAGGGGGAAGTGGCTACACCTTC. Translating gives CASSLRGGSGYTF. The chain is built from TRBV7-9 and TRBJ1-2, with D possibly TRBD1 on 6 matching bases. The CDR3 loop spans 13 amino acids. From germline, CDR1 is SEHNR and CDR2 FQNEAQ (reference sequence). V dropped 2 bases and J dropped 7 bases, with 11 bases sitting between them. The whole variable domain, remainder taken from reference TRBV7-9 and TRBJ1-2, is DTGVSQNPRHKITKRGQNVTFRCDPISEHNRLYWYRQTLGQGPEFLTYFQNEAQLEKSRLLSDRFSAERPKGSFSTLEIQRTEQGDSAMYLCASSLRGGSGYTFGSGTRLTVV.

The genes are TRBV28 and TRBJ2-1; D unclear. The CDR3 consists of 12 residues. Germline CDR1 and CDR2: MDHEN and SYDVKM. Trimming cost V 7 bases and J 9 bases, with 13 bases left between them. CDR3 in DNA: TGTGCCAGCAACTTTGGCGGTGGTGAGCAGTTCTTC. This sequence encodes CASNFGGGEQFF.

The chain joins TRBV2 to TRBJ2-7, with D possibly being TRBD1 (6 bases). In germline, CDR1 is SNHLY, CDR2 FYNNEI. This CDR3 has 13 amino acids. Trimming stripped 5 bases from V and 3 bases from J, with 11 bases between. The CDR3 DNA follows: TGTGCCAGCAGTCCCGGACAGAGCTACGAGCAGTACTTC. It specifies CASSPGQSYEQYF.

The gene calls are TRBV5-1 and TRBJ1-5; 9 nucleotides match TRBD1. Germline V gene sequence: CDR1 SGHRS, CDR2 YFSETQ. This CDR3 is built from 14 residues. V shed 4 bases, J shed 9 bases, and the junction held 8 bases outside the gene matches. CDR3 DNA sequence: TGCGCCAGCAGCCCGGGACAGGGCCAAGGGCCCCAGCATTTT. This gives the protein CASSPGQGQGPQHF.

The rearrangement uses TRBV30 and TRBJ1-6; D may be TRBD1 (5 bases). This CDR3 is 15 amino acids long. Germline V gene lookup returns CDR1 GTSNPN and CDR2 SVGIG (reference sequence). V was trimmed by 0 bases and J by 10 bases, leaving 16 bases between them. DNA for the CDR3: TGTGCCTGGAGTGTACGGCGATCCTCAGGGTCACCCCTCCACTTT. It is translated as CAWSVRRSSGSPLHF.

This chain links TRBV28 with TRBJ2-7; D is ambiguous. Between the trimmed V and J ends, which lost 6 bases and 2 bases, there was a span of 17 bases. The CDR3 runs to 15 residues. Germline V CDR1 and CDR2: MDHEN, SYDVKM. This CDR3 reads CASSPEGRLTYEQYF. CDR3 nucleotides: TGTGCCAGCAGCCCCGAAGGTCGACTTACCTACGAGCAGTACTTC.

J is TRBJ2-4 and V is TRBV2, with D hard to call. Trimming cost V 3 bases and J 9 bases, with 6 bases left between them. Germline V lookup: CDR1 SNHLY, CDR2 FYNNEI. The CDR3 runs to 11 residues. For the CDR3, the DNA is TGTGCCAGCAGTGATTACGGCATTCAGTACTTC. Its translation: CASSDYGIQYF.

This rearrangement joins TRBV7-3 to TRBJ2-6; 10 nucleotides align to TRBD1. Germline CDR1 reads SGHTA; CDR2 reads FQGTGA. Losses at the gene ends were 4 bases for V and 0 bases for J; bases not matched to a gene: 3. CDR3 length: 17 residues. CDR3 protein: CASSSRQGASGANVLTF. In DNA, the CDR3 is TGTGCCAGCAGCTCAAGACAGGGGGCCTCTGGGGCCAACGTCCTGACTTTC.

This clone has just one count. The CDR3 region has the DNA TGTGCCAGCAGCTTAACGGGACAGGAAGAGACCCAGTACTTC. It translates to CASSLTGQEETQYF. This rearrangement joins TRBV5-4 to TRBJ2-5; TRBD1 matches at 8 bases. Germline CDR1 SGHNT, CDR2 YYREEE (reference sequence). V lost 2 bases and J lost 3; bases outside the gene matches: 3. The CDR3 has 14 amino acids.

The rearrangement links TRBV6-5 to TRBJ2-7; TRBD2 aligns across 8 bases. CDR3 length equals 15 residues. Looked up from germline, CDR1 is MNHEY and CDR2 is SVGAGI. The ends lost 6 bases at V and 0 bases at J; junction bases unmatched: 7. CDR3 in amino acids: CASSRGGISSYEQYF. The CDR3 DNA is TGTGCCAGCAGCCGCGGGGGGATTAGCTCCTACGAGCAGTACTTC.

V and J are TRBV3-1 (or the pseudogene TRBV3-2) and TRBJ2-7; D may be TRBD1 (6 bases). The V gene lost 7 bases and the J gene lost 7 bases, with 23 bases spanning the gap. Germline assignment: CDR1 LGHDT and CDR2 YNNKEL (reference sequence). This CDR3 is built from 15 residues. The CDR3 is CASTSRGSGLGEQYF. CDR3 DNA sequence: TGTGCCAGCACCTCCAGGGGATCGGGATTAGGGGAGCAGTACTTC.

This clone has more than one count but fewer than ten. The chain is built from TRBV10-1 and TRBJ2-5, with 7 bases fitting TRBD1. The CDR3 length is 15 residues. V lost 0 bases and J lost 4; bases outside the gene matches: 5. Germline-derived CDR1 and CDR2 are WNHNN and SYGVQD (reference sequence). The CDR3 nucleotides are TGCGCCAGCAGTGAGTCGCCTACAGGGGTAGAGACCCAGTACTTC. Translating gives CASSESPTGVETQYF.

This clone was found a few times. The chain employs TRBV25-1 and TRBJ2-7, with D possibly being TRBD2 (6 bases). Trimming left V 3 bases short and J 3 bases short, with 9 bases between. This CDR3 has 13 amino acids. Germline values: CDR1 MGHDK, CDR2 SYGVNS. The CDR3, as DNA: TGTGCCAGCAGTGATTGGAGGGACTACGAGCAGTACTTC. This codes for CASSDWRDYEQYF.

CDR3 amino acids: CASSPGVQGELTQYF. The CDR3 nucleotides read TGTGCCAGCAGTCCCGGGGTACAGGGGGAACTTACGCAGTATTTT. This rearrangement joins TRBV27 to TRBJ2-3; 8 bases match TRBD1. V was pared by 5 bases and J by 8 bases, with 12 bases of the junction left unmatched. This CDR3 spans 15 amino acids. Germline loops: CDR1 MNHEY, CDR2 SMNVEV (reference sequence).

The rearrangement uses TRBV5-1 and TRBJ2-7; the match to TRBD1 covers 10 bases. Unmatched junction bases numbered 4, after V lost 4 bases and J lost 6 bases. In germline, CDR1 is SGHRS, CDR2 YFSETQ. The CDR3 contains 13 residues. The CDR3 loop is CASSPGQGIEQYF. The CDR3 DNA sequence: TGCGCCAGCAGCCCGGGACAGGGGATCGAGCAGTACTTC.

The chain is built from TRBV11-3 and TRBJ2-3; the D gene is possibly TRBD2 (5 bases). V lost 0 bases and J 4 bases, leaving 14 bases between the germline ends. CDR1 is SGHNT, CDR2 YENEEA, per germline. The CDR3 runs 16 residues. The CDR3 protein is CASSLDRRTYPDTQYF. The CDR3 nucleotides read TGTGCCAGCAGCTTAGATCGGAGGACCTACCCAGATACGCAGTATTTT.

In DNA, the CDR3 is TGTGCCAGCACCAAAGGGGCCGGGGAGCTGTTTTTT. It specifies CASTKGAGELFF. The V gene is TRBV3-1 (or the pseudogene TRBV3-2), the J gene TRBJ2-2, with a weak D call TRBD1 (5 bases). The length of the CDR3 is 12 residues. Germline V CDR1 and CDR2: LGHDT, YNNKEL (reference sequence). Deletions cut 7 bases from V and 6 bases from J, with 9 bases between.

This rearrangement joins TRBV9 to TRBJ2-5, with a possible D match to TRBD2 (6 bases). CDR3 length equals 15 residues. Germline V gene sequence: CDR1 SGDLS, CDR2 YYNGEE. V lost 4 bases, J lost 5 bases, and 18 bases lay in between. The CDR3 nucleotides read TGTGCCAGCAGCACTAGCTGGCTAGCCGGCGAGACCCAGTACTTC. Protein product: CASSTSWLAGETQYF.

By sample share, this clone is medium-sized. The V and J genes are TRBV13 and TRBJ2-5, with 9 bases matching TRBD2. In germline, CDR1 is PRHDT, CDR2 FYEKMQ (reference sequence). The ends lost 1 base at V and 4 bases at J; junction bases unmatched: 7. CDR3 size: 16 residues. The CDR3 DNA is TGTGCCAGCAGCTTAGCGTTGCGGGGGGGCAGAGAGACCCAGTACTTC. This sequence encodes CASSLALRGGRETQYF.

CDR3 in DNA: TGTGCCAGCAGTTACTCGCGCAATTTTAATGAGCAGTTCTTC. Amino acids: CASSYSRNFNEQFF. The V and J genes are TRBV6-2 or TRBV6-3 and TRBJ2-1, with D unclear. Germline V CDR1 and CDR2: MNHEY, SVGEGT. This CDR3 region has 14 residues. V lost 0 bases and J 7 bases, leaving 10 bases between the germline ends.

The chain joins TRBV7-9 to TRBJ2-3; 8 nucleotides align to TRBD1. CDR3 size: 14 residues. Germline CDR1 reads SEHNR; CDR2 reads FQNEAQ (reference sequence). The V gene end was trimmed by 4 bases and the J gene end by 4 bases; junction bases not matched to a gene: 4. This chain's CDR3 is CASSSQTGADTQYF. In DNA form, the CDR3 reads TGTGCCAGCAGCTCCCAGACAGGGGCAGATACGCAGTATTTT.

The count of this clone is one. CDR3 protein: CASSQVGQKQETQYF. CDR3 bases: TGTGCCAGCAGCCAAGTGGGGCAGAAGCAAGAGACCCAGTACTTC. J is TRBJ2-5 and V is TRBV4-2; possible D gene TRBD1, 5 bases. V was clipped by 1 base and J by 2 bases, with 11 bases between them. CDR3 length: 15 residues. The germline V gene encodes CDR1 LGHNA and CDR2 YNFKEQ.